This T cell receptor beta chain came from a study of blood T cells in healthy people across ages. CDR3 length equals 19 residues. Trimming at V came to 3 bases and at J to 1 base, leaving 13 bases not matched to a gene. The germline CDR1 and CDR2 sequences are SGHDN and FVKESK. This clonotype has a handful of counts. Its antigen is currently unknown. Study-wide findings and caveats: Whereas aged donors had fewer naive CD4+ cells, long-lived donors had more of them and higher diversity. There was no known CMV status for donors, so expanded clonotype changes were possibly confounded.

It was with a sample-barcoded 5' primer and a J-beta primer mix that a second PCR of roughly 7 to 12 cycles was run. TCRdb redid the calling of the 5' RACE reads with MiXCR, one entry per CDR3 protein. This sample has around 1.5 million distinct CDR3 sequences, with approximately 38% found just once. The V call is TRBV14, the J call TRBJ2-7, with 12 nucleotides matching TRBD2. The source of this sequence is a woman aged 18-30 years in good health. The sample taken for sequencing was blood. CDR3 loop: CASSQLPGLAGSPSYEQYF. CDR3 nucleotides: TGTGCCAGCAGCCAGCTCCCGGGACTAGCGGGTAGCCCATCCTACGAGCAGTACTTC.